Listed below are T cell receptor beta chains from one sample, sequenced in a study of T cell repertoires in cytomegalovirus infection. TCRdb used MiXCR to reprocess the reads, holding one entry per CDR3 protein. The table lists about 680,000 distinct CDR3 sequences, 20% to 25% of them singletons. Sample: CD8+ T cells from PBMCs. These receptors were taken from a human donor in good health (CMV status not recorded). Some clones in this sample may be carry-over from other donors' samples. CDR3s include the opening cysteine and the closing phenylalanine or tryptophan. D genes are given only for firm matches. Not every row has a clone size; where given, it reads once, few, many or a size class.

J,D,V,size,DNA,CDR3
TRBJ2-3,TRBD1,TRBV4-2,many,TGTGCCAGCAGCCAAGGACAGGGGGCCACAGATACGCAGTATTTT,CASSQGQGATDTQYF
TRBJ2-1,TRBD2,TRBV19,NA,TGTGCCAGTAGTGTTCCATTCCAGCGGGGGGGCTACAATGAGCAGTTCTTC,CASSVPFQRGGYNEQFF
TRBJ2-2,NA,TRBV2,NA,TGTGCCAGCAGGGCCCTCACGGGGGCCCCCACCGGGGAGCTGTTTTTT,CASRALTGAPTGELFF
TRBJ1-1,NA,TRBV29-1,NA,TGCAGCGTTTATGGGGGGGTGAACACTGAAGCTTTCTTT,CSVYGGVNTEAFF
TRBJ2-1,NA,TRBV5-1,NA,TGCGCCAGCAGCCCTGGGACGGATCAGAATACCCTCTACAATGAGCAGTTCTTC,CASSPGTDQNTLYNEQFF
TRBJ1-1,NA,TRBV10-3,few,TGTGCCATCAATTCTATCCCGGGACGGTCTCTTAACACTGAAGCTTTCTTT,CAINSIPGRSLNTEAFF
TRBJ2-6,NA,TRBV29-1,NA,TGCAGCGTTCAGGTTAGGGCAGGGTTAGCTGGGGCCAACGTCCTGACTTTC,CSVQVRAGLAGANVLTF
TRBJ2-2,TRBD1,TRBV6-5,NA,TGTGCCAGCACTCCTCTCGGAGGGGACAGGGCCGGGGAGCTGTTTTTT,CASTPLGGDRAGELFF
TRBJ1-2,TRBD1,TRBV12-5,few,TGTGCTAGTGGTTTGGTGACAGGGGGCTATGGCTACACCTTC,CASGLVTGGYGYTF
TRBJ1-2,NA,TRBV27,once,TGTGCCAGCAGTTTATGTAAAGGGTGTGAAGGTGGCTACACCTTC,CASSLCKGCEGGYTF
TRBJ1-1,NA,TRBV4-1,NA,TGCGCCAGCAGCCAAGCAGACATGAACACTGAAGCTTTCTTT,CASSQADMNTEAFF
TRBJ2-7,TRBD1,TRBV7-2,many,TGTGCCAGCAGCTTTCGAACACAGGGGTCCTACGAGCAGTACTTC,CASSFRTQGSYEQYF
TRBJ2-5,NA,TRBV5-5,NA,TGTGCCAGCAGCTTTTTAGTCGGTCAAGAGACCCAGTACTTC,CASSFLVGQETQYF
TRBJ2-1,NA,TRBV27,few,TGTGCCTCCGGACTGACCTCCTACAATGAGCAGTTCTTC,CASGLTSYNEQFF
TRBJ2-1,TRBD2,TRBV12-3/TRBV12-4,many,TGTGCCAGCAGACGGGGACTAGCGGGCTACAATGAGCAGTTCTTC,CASRRGLAGYNEQFF
TRBJ1-2,NA,TRBV6-5,few,TGTGCCAGCAGTTACTCCCGACAGGCTGGCTACACCTTC,CASSYSRQAGYTF
TRBJ2-1,NA,TRBV4-1,NA,TGCGCCAGCGGCGGGGTGAGCTCCGACAATGAGCAGTTCTTC,CASGGVSSDNEQFF
TRBJ1-4,NA,TRBV14,many,TGTGCCAGCAGCCTTGAAAAGGGGGGAACTAATGAAAAACTGTTTTTT,CASSLEKGGTNEKLFF
TRBJ1-1,NA,TRBV7-9,many,TGTGCCAGCAGCTCCCCGGACACTCCAAGCGCTGAAGCTTTCTTT,CASSSPDTPSAEAFF
TRBJ2-2,TRBD1,TRBV9,few,TGTGCCAGCAGCACGCCGGGACAGGCTACGAACACCGGGGAGCTGTTTTTT,CASSTPGQATNTGELFF
TRBJ2-3,NA,TRBV27,few,TGTGCCAGCAGTTTTTATTCTGGAGATACGCAGTATTTT,CASSFYSGDTQYF
TRBJ1-2,NA,TRBV20-1,NA,TGCAGTGCTAGGGCGGTAGGGTCTAACTATGGCTACACCTTC,CSARAVGSNYGYTF
TRBJ2-3,NA,TRBV5-8,few,TGTGCCAGCAGCCACGGGAGTAGCCCGCAGGATACGCAGTATTTT,CASSHGSSPQDTQYF
TRBJ1-2,TRBD1,TRBV28,few,TGTGCCAGCAGTCTCTTTGGACAGGGGTTGGGCTATGGCTACACCTTC,CASSLFGQGLGYGYTF
TRBJ2-7,TRBD1,TRBV5-5,many,TGTGCCAGCAGCTTGTGGACAGGGAAAAGGAGGGAGCAGTACTTC,CASSLWTGKRREQYF
TRBJ2-1,TRBD2,TRBV27,few,TGTGCCAGCAGAAATAGCGGGGGGAATCACAATGAGCAGTTCTTC,CASRNSGGNHNEQFF
TRBJ2-2,NA,TRBV7-2,many,TGTGCCAGCAGCCACGGGACACCCGGGGAGCTGTTTTTT,CASSHGTPGELFF
TRBJ2-7,TRBD1,TRBV6-5,few,TGTGCCAGCAGTTACCCGCCGGGACAGGGTGACTACGAGCAGTACTTC,CASSYPPGQGDYEQYF
TRBJ1-2,TRBD1,TRBV13,NA,TGTGCCAGCAGCTCCCCTGGACAGGGAACGAGCTATGGCTACACCTTC,CASSSPGQGTSYGYTF
TRBJ2-7,NA,TRBV7-2,many,TGTGCCAGCAGCTTAAAGGGTATTAACGAGCAGTACTTC,CASSLKGINEQYF
TRBJ2-2,NA,TRBV29-1,few,TGCAGCGTTGAAGAGGCGGCAGAGAACACCGGGGAGCTGTTTTTT,CSVEEAAENTGELFF
TRBJ2-7,NA,TRBV20-1,NA,TGCAGTGCTAGAACAAGGCACTCCTACGAGCAGTACTTC,CSARTRHSYEQYF
TRBJ1-2,NA,TRBV14,few,TGTGCCAGCAGCTCGTTTGAGGGCTTTGACTATGGCTACACCTTC,CASSSFEGFDYGYTF
TRBJ2-1,NA,TRBV12-5,few,TGTGCTAGTGGTTTTGGAGGGTACAATGAGCAGTTCTTC,CASGFGGYNEQFF
TRBJ1-1,NA,TRBV20-1,few,TGCAGTGCTAGAGATAGGGGGGCTCTGAACACTGAAGCTTTCTTT,CSARDRGALNTEAFF
TRBJ2-1,TRBD2,TRBV27,NA,TGTGCCAGCAGTCCCTCTCGGCGGGGGGCCACCTGGGGTGAGCAGTTCTTC,CASSPSRRGATWGEQFF
TRBJ1-5,TRBD1,TRBV28,NA,TGTGCCAGCACAACGACAGGGAGGTTCAATCAGCCCCAGCATTTT,CASTTTGRFNQPQHF
TRBJ2-3,NA,TRBV29-1,NA,TGCAGCGTCAAGCGGGACACTGCACCGACTAGCACAGATACGCAGTATTTT,CSVKRDTAPTSTDTQYF
TRBJ1-1,TRBD1,TRBV7-8,many,TGTGCCAGCAGCTCGGGACAGGGGGACGAAGCTTTCTTT,CASSSGQGDEAFF
TRBJ1-5,NA,TRBV7-8,few,TGTGCCAGCAGCTTAGTCGGCCCCCGTGGGGATCAGCCCCAGCATTTT,CASSLVGPRGDQPQHF
TRBJ2-2,NA,TRBV9,few,TGTGCCAGCAGCGAATTCAGGGGTAACACCGGGGAGCTGTTTTTT,CASSEFRGNTGELFF
TRBJ2-7,NA,TRBV20-1,NA,TGCAGTGCTAGAGATATGACGGGGCCAGTCCTACCACGCTACGAGCAGTACTTC,CSARDMTGPVLPRYEQYF
TRBJ1-2,TRBD1,TRBV7-6,NA,TGTGCCAGCGGAGAAGTGGGACAGAACACTAACTATGGCTACACCTTC,CASGEVGQNTNYGYTF
TRBJ2-1,TRBD2,TRBV18,NA,TGTGTCAGCTCAACTACTAGCGGGGGGCCCAATGAGCAGTTCTTC,CVSSTTSGGPNEQFF
TRBJ1-1,NA,TRBV27,few,TGTGCCAGCAGAACGACAGGCTTCCGAGCTTTCTTT,CASRTTGFRAFF
TRBJ2-7,TRBD2,TRBV12-3/TRBV12-4,NA,TGTGCCAGCAGTTCTGTACTAGGACTAGCGGGGACCTCCTACGAGCAGTACTTC,CASSSVLGLAGTSYEQYF
TRBJ2-2,TRBD1,TRBV15,NA,TGTGCCACCAGCAGTCGGGACAGGGGAACCGGGGAGCTGTTTTTT,CATSSRDRGTGELFF
TRBJ2-7,NA,TRBV6-8,once,TGTGCCAGCAGCGTAACGGACACACTACACGAGCAGTACTTC,CASSVTDTLHEQYF
TRBJ2-1,TRBD1,TRBV2,many,TGTGCCAGCCCAGACAGGGTAATTAACAATGAGCAGTTCTTC,CASPDRVINNEQFF
TRBJ2-5,TRBD1,TRBV15,few,TGTGCCACCAGTAAGGGGGCTGGTGTGGGCCAGTACTTC,CATSKGAGVGQYF
TRBJ2-1,NA,TRBV28,NA,TGTGTCAGCAGTTCGGTGGGAGCATACAATGAGCAGTTCTTC,CVSSSVGAYNEQFF
TRBJ2-2,TRBD1,TRBV15,once,TGTGCCACCAACAATAACCGGGACAGGGCTGGCGGGGAGCTGTTTTTT,CATNNNRDRAGGELFF
TRBJ2-5,NA,TRBV28,NA,TGTGCCAGCACCCCCACGGGACGGGGAGGAGAGACCCAGTACTTC,CASTPTGRGGETQYF
TRBJ1-1,NA,TRBV4-1,few,TGCGCCAGCAGCCATCCAAAGGGAGACACTGAAGCTTTCTTT,CASSHPKGDTEAFF
TRBJ2-3,NA,TRBV6-2/TRBV6-3,many,TGTGCCAGCAGCGTGGGGCTAGCGAGGTCAGATACGCAGTATTTT,CASSVGLARSDTQYF